The 5 T cell receptor beta chains below were found in one sample sequenced in a study of shared clonotypes between healthy human individuals. This table comes from immunoSEQ multiplex PCR, and its TCRdb copy is limited to in-frame clones, with some not included. The table has about 980,000 clones, less than 85% seen once; the top ten hold about 1.5%. Sequences were obtained from memory CD4+ T cells sorted from blood. Subset here: CD45RA-negative fraction. The source is a man in his late teens or twenties in good health.

CDR3 nucleotide sequence: TGTGCCAGCAGCTTTGGACTAGCGGGGGTCCAAGAGACCCAGTACTTC. Translated, it gives CASSFGLAGVQETQYF. The V call is TRBV5-6, the J call TRBJ2-5; 13 nucleotides match TRBD2. V shed 2 bases, J shed 1 base, and the junction held 2 bases outside the gene matches. The V gene's germline CDR1 is SGHDT and CDR2 YYEEEE. This CDR3 region has 16 residues. Full variable domain (remainder filled in from reference TRBV5-6 and TRBJ2-5): DAGVTQSPTHLIKTRGQQVTLRCSPKSGHDTVSWYQQALGQGPQFIFQYYEEEERQRGNFPDRFSGHQFPNYSSELNVNALLLGDSALYLCASSFGLAGVQETQYFGPGTRLLVL.

The V call is TRBV29-1, the J call TRBJ2-7; D may be TRBD2 (5 bases). In germline, CDR1 is SQVTM, CDR2 ANQGSEA. The CDR3 runs to 9 residues. The germline V and J ends were trimmed by 3 bases and 11 bases, with 8 bases remaining between them. CDR3 DNA: TGCAGCGTTGATGGAGGTAAGTACTTC. This codes for CSVDGGKYF.

V gene TRBV18 combines with J gene TRBJ2-5; no clear D gene. Germline CDR1 and CDR2: KGHSH and LQKENI. There are 16 residues in the CDR3. V was clipped by 3 bases and J by 0 bases, with 14 bases between them. CDR3 amino acids: CASSPLGPFDQETQYF. The CDR3 nucleotides are TGTGCCAGCTCACCCCTCGGCCCCTTTGACCAAGAGACCCAGTACTTC.

The chain uses TRBV30 and TRBJ1-3; no reliable D call. The CDR3 consists of 12 residues. CDR1 is GTSNPN and CDR2 is SVGIG in the germline V gene (reference sequence). V was shortened by 3 bases and J by 2 bases, with 5 bases between the two germline ends. CDR3 DNA sequence: TGTGCCTGGAGGGACGCTGGAAACACCATATATTTT. Residues: CAWRDAGNTIYF.

This clone was picked up a small number of times. The chain uses TRBV7-3 and TRBJ1-6; 7 bases are shared with TRBD1. Germline V gives CDR1 SGHTA, CDR2 FQGTGA. V lost 5 bases, J lost 5 bases, and 3 bases stayed unmatched. The CDR3 runs to 14 residues. The CDR3 here is CASSRDSDNSPLHF. In DNA form, the CDR3 reads TGTGCCAGCAGCCGGGACAGTGATAATTCACCCCTCCACTTT.